The T cell receptor (beta chain) under discussion was sequenced for a study of cytomegalovirus exposure and HLA in healthy donors. The PCR employed 60 Vbeta primers together with 13 Jbeta primers. The protocol was immunoSEQ multiplex PCR, while the TCRdb copy is restricted to in-frame clones and leaves out a portion. The sample consists of 87,000 or so clones, approximately 7.7% of them appearing once. The CDR3 covers 15 residues. With V trimmed by 0 bases and J by 4 bases, 3 bases remained unmatched. Germline V gives CDR1 LGHNA, CDR2 YSLEER. This clone came up a few times. This chain uses TRBV4-3 with TRBJ1-1; TRBD1 aligns across 9 bases. This clonotype was obtained from a man aged 50 or older in good health and CMV-seronegative. Sequenced material: PBMCs. The CDR3: CASSQDGTGSTEAFF. The CDR3 DNA follows: TGCGCCAGCAGCCAAGATGGGACAGGGAGCACTGAAGCTTTCTTT.